The 5 T cell receptor beta chains given below trace back to one sample, sequenced in a study of Ad26.COV2.S vaccination and SARS-CoV-2 variants. Treatment defined: roughly 19 received Ad26.COV2.S at low or high dose, single or two shots; roughly five received placebo; per-sample allocation not given. Collection of the samples took place on day 63 after the first injection of vaccine or placebo. Method: immunoSEQ multiplex PCR; TCRdb's copy keeps in-frame clones and lacks some. The data contain about 460,000 clones, 80% to 90% of them singletons. The input for sequencing was peripheral blood, taken in a trial of Ad26.COV2.S vaccine versus placebo. These receptors all come from a person aged 18-65 years who received the Ad26.COV2.S COVID-19 vaccine or a placebo.

With respect to this clone: A read error may account for a junction end that differs from germline. The rearrangement joins TRBV7-7 to TRBJ2-5, with D perhaps matching TRBD2 (5 bases). The CDR3 runs to 15 residues. Germline CDR1 reads SSHAT; CDR2 reads FNYEAQ (reference sequence). In DNA form, the CDR3 reads TGTGCTAGCAGCACCCTTACGGCCGCGGGAGAGACCCAGTACTTC. Translation gives CASSTLTAAGETQYF. Full variable domain (missing parts from reference TRBV7-7 and TRBJ2-5): GAGVSQSPRYKVTKRGQDVTLRCDPISSHATLYWYQQALGQGPEFLTYFNYEAQPDKSGLPSDRFSAERPEGSISTLTIQRTEQRDSAMYRCASSTLTAAGETQYFGPGTRLLVL.

This chain links TRBV6-2 or TRBV6-3 with TRBJ1-6; maybe TRBD1 (5 bases). Trimming took 4 bases from V and 8 from J, leaving 15 bases between them. Per germline, CDR1 MNHEY and CDR2 SVGEGT. The CDR3 is 15 residues long. In DNA form, the CDR3 reads TGTGCCAGCAGTTCCCACGGGGCGGGAGATTCACCCCTCCACTTT. Protein product: CASSSHGAGDSPLHF.

The chain couples TRBV28 to TRBJ1-1; D possibly corresponds to TRBD1 (6 bases). Deletions cut 5 bases from V and 7 bases from J, with 17 bases between. CDR3 length equals 14 residues. The germline gives CDR1 MDHEN, CDR2 SYDVKM. The CDR3 region is CASSPAGGQVEAFF. The DNA of the CDR3 is TGTGCCAGCAGTCCCGCGGGGGGGCAAGTTGAAGCTTTCTTT.

CDR3 bases: TGTGCCAGCAATCACGGGGGCAGGGGGGATGGCTACACCTTC. It is translated as CASNHGGRGDGYTF. The chain is built from TRBV6-5 and TRBJ1-2, with TRBD1 identical over 7 bases. Germline lookup yields CDR1 MNHEY and CDR2 SVGAGI. This CDR3 has 14 amino acids. J was trimmed by 6 bases and V by 7 bases; bases with no gene match: 11.

The genes are TRBV27 and TRBJ2-1, with D possibly TRBD1 on 5 matching bases. Trimming took 6 bases from V and 0 from J, leaving 15 bases between them. This CDR3 is built from 16 residues. The germline V gene encodes CDR1 MNHEY and CDR2 SMNVEV (reference sequence). The CDR3 loop is CASSRNRISSYNEQFF. CDR3 bases: TGTGCCAGCAGCCGGAACAGGATCAGCTCCTACAATGAGCAGTTCTTC.